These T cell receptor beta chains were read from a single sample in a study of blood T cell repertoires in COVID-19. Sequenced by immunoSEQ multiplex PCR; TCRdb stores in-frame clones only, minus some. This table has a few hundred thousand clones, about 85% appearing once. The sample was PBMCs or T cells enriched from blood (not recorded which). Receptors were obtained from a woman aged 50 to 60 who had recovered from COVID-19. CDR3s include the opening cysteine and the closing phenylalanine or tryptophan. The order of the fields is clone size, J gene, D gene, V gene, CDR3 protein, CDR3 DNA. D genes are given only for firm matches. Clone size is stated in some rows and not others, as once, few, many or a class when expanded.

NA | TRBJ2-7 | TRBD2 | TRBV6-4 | CAAKPKVNGRASYEQYF | TGTGCCGCCAAACCCAAAGTTAACGGGAGGGCCTCCTACGAGCAGTACTTC
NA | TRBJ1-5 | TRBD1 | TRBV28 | CASSFSGQGPNQPQHF | TGTGCCAGCAGTTTTTCCGGACAGGGGCCAAATCAGCCCCAGCATTTT
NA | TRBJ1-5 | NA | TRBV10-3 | CAISESEWQPQHF | TGTGCCATCAGTGAGTCGGAGTGGCAGCCCCAGCATTTT
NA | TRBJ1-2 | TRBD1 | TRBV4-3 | CASSQDHDRVAYGYTF | TGCGCCAGCAGCCAAGATCACGACAGGGTCGCGTATGGCTACACCTTC
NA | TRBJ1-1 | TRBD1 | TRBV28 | CASSTRTGMNTEAFF | TGTGCCAGCAGTACCAGGACAGGAATGAACACTGAAGCTTTCTTT
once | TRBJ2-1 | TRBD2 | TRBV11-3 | CASSLDRGATSGTREQFF | TGTGCCAGCAGCTTAGATCGAGGTGCGACTAGCGGGACCCGTGAGCAGTTCTTC
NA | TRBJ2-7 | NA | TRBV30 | CAWTTDSSYEQYF | TGTGCCTGGACTACCGATAGCTCCTACGAGCAGTACTTC
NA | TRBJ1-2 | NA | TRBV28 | CASCFPRAQDWAF | TGTGCCAGCTGCTTCCCCAGGGCCCAAGACTGGGCCTTC
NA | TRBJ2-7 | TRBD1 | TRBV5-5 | CASSRTIQGPVLLEQYF | TGTGCCAGCAGCCGAACGATACAGGGGCCTGTTCTACTCGAGCAGTACTTC
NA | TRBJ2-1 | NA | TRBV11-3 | CASSFGGTYNEQFF | TGTGCCAGCAGCTTCGGCGGGACCTACAATGAGCAGTTCTTC